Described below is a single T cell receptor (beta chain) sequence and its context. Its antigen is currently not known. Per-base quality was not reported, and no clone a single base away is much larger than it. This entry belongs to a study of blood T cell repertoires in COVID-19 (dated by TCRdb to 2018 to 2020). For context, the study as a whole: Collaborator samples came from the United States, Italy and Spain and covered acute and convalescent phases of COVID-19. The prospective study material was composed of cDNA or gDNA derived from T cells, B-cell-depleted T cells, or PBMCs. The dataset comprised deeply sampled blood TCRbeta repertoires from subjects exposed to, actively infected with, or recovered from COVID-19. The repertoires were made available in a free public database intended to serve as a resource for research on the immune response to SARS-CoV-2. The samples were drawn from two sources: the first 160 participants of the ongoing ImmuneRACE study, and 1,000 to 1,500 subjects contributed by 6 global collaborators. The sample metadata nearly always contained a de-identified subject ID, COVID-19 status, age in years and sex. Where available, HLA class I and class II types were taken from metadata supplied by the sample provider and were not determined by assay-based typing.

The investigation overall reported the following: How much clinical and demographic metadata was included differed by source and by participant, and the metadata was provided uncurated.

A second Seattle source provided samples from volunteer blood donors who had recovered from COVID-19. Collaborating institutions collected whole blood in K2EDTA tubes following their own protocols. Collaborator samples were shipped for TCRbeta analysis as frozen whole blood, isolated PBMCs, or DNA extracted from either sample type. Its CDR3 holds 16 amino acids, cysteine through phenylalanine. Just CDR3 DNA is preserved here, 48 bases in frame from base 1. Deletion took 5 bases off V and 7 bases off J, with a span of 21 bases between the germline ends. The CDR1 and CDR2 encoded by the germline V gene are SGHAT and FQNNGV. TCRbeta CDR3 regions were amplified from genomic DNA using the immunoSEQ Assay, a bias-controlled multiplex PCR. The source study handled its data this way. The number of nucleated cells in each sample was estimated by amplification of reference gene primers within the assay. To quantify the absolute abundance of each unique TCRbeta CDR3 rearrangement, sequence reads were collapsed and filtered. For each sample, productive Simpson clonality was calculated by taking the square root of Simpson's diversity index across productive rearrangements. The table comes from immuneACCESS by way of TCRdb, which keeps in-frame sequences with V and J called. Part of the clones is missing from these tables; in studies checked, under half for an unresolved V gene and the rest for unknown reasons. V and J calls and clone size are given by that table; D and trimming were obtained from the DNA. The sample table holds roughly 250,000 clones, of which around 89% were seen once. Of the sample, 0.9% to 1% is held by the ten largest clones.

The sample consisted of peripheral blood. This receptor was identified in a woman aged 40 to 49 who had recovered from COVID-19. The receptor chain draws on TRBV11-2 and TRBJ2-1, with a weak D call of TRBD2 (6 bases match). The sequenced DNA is TGTGCCAGCAGCCCCTCCGGGACGGGGGACCAAAATGAGCAGTTCTTC. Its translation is CASSPSGTGDQNEQFF.